The 16 T cell receptor beta chains below all came from one sample that was sequenced in a study of cytomegalovirus exposure and HLA in healthy donors. The PCR employed 60 Vbeta primers together with 13 Jbeta primers. The repertoire was sequenced with immunoSEQ multiplex PCR; TCRdb's copy has only in-frame clones and lacks some. Of about 130,000 clones in the sample, roughly 83% were seen once. The material sequenced was PBMCs. The receptors originated from a girl aged 2-9 years in good health and CMV-seronegative.

The J gene is TRBJ2-7, the V gene TRBV27, with 7 positions matching TRBD1. Germline V gene data show CDR1 as MNHEY and CDR2 as SMNVEV (reference sequence). CDR3 size: 16 residues. Trimming cost V 6 bases and J 3 bases; bases outside gene matches: 14. The CDR3 coding sequence is TGTGCCAGCAGCCTCCTCACAGGGGCCTTGGTCTACGAGCAGTACTTC. Protein sequence: CASSLLTGALVYEQYF.

V gene TRBV18 combines with J gene TRBJ2-1, with 7 nucleotides matching TRBD1. J was trimmed by 0 bases and V by 4 bases; bases with no gene match: 6. The length of the CDR3 is 16 residues. The germline CDR1 and CDR2 sequences are KGHSH and LQKENI. CDR3 amino acids: CASSLDRFSSYNEQFF. DNA for the CDR3: TGTGCCAGCTCACTGGACAGGTTCAGCTCCTACAATGAGCAGTTCTTC.

V usage is TRBV7-2 and J usage is TRBJ1-5; 10 bases are a match to TRBD1. The CDR3 length is 18 residues. Germline V gene data show CDR1 as SGHTA and CDR2 as FQGNSA. Trimming at V came to 3 bases and at J to 2 bases, leaving 10 bases not matched to a gene. The CDR3: CASSFKTGGEIGNQPQHF. CDR3 sequence (DNA): TGTGCCAGCAGCTTTAAGACAGGGGGCGAGATAGGCAATCAGCCCCAGCATTTT. Together with reference TRBV7-2 and TRBJ1-5, the CDR3 gives the full variable domain: GAGVSQSPSNKVTEKGKDVELRCDPISGHTALYWYRQSLGQGLEFLIYFQGNSAPDKSGLPSDRFSAERTGGSVSTLTIQRTQQEDSAVYLCASSFKTGGEIGNQPQHFGDGTRLSIL.

This chain links TRBV5-4 with TRBJ2-1; 8 nucleotides line up with TRBD2. The germline CDR1 and CDR2 sequences are SGHNT and YYREEE (reference sequence). This CDR3 contains 18 residues. V shed 0 bases and J 6 bases; nucleotides not matched to a gene: 14. This chain's CDR3 is CASSLERGLASGGNEQFF. CDR3 DNA: TGTGCCAGCAGCTTGGAGCGGGGGCTAGCTTCCGGTGGCAATGAGCAGTTCTTC.

CDR3 in DNA: TGTGCCTGGAGGTCCCCGGGGAGTGGGGGCTACACCTTC. It specifies CAWRSPGSGGYTF. This rearrangement joins TRBV30 to TRBJ1-2, with D unresolved. The CDR3 totals 13 residues. Between the trimmed V and J ends, which lost 3 bases and 8 bases, there was a span of 16 bases. The germline gives CDR1 GTSNPN, CDR2 SVGIG (reference sequence).

The CDR3 loop is CAWSGFMGQGKKSSYNEQFF. Here the CDR3 DNA reads TGTGCCTGGAGTGGTTTTATGGGGCAGGGGAAGAAGAGCTCCTACAATGAGCAGTTCTTC. This sequence joins TRBV30 and TRBJ2-1, with a tentative D call TRBD1 (6 bases). V shed 1 base and J shed 0 bases, with 25 bases lying between them. CDR1 and CDR2 (germline): GTSNPN, SVGIG (reference sequence). The CDR3 length is 20 residues.

This clone showed up just once. The J gene is TRBJ1-5, the V gene TRBV28; D not certain. The CDR3 has 14 residues. The germline gives CDR1 MDHEN, CDR2 SYDVKM. The V gene lost 4 bases and the J gene lost 0 bases, with 7 bases spanning the gap. The CDR3 DNA sequence: TGTGCCAGCAGTTCCCCCGGTAGCAATCAGCCCCAGCATTTT. This sequence encodes CASSSPGSNQPQHF.

The chain joins TRBV7-2 to TRBJ2-7; TRBD2 matches 7 bases. Germline V gene data show CDR1 as SGHTA and CDR2 as FQGNSA. Trimming cost V 5 bases and J 2 bases; bases outside gene matches: 6. CDR3 length: 14 amino acids. DNA for the CDR3: TGTGCCAGCAGCGAAAAGCGGGGACCCTACGAGCAGTACTTC. The encoded protein is CASSEKRGPYEQYF.

The genes are TRBV6-1 and TRBJ2-1, with 15 bases matching TRBD2. CDR3 length: 14 amino acids. V was pared by 6 bases and J by 8 bases, with 2 bases of the junction left unmatched. Germline-derived CDR1 and CDR2 are MNHNS and SASEGT. The CDR3 DNA sequence: TGTGCCAGCAGGGGACTAGCGGGAGGTGATGAGCAGTTCTTC. It encodes CASRGLAGGDEQFF.

This clone has more than one count but fewer than ten. The V gene is TRBV4-1, the J gene TRBJ1-1; TRBD1 might be the D (5 bases). Trimming left V 2 bases short and J 1 base short, with 11 bases between. There are 15 residues in the CDR3. The germline V gene has CDR1 MGHRA and CDR2 YSYEKL. The CDR3 DNA follows: TGCGCCAGCAGCCAAACCGACGGACAGAACACTGAAGCTTTCTTT. Translated: CASSQTDGQNTEAFF.

This clone was seen a handful of times. J is TRBJ1-1 and V is TRBV4-2; 9 bases agree with TRBD1. V was pared by 2 bases and J by 7 bases, with 5 bases of the junction left unmatched. There are 14 residues in the CDR3. In germline, CDR1 is LGHNA, CDR2 YNFKEQ. The CDR3 DNA is TGTGCCAGCAGCCAACCACAGGGGGCGTTTGAAGCTTTCTTT. It codes for CASSQPQGAFEAFF.

The chain links TRBV5-1 to TRBJ2-7, with 12 bases that match TRBD1. The CDR3 is 16 amino acids. Looked up from germline, CDR1 is SGHRS and CDR2 is YFSETQ. With V trimmed by 3 bases and J by 7 bases, 11 bases remained unmatched. The CDR3 DNA sequence: TGCGCCAGCAGCTACGACCCGGGACAGGGGGCGCTTGAGCAGTACTTC. Translation: CASSYDPGQGALEQYF.

This chain connects TRBV7-3 to TRBJ2-1; 10 bases agree with TRBD1. The V gene's germline CDR1 is SGHTA and CDR2 FQGTGA. The CDR3 length is 16 residues. V shed 5 bases, J shed 4 bases, and the junction held 8 bases outside the gene matches. The CDR3 DNA reads as TGTGCCAGCAGCCCCAAGCCGGACAGGGGGTACAATGAGCAGTTCTTC. This translates into CASSPKPDRGYNEQFF.

This sequence joins TRBV25-1 and TRBJ2-2; D remains ambiguous. There are 12 residues in the CDR3. Germline assignment: CDR1 MGHDK and CDR2 SYGVNS. The V and J ends lost 3 bases and 5 bases respectively, with 4 bases between them. The CDR3 bases are TGTGCCAGCAGTGACCCTACCGGGGAGCTGTTTTTT. Translated, it gives CASSDPTGELFF.

The chain couples TRBV27 to TRBJ2-2; TRBD1 agrees at 7 bases. Germline-derived CDR1 and CDR2 are MNHEY and SMNVEV (reference sequence). After removal of 6 bases from V and 5 bases from J, the junction contained 9 bases not matched to a gene. The CDR3 runs to 15 residues. The CDR3 region has the DNA TGTGCCAGCAGGCGGCAGGGGGTCGATACCGGGGAGCTGTTTTTT. This codes for CASRRQGVDTGELFF.

This sequence joins TRBV28 and TRBJ2-7; 9 nucleotides match TRBD2. The CDR3 length is 17 residues. Germline V gene lookup returns CDR1 MDHEN and CDR2 SYDVKM. The ends lost 2 bases at V and 6 bases at J; junction bases unmatched: 14. CDR3 in amino acids: CASSLAQIAGEVAEQYF. CDR3 DNA: TGTGCCAGCAGTTTAGCCCAAATAGCGGGAGAGGTCGCCGAGCAGTACTTC.